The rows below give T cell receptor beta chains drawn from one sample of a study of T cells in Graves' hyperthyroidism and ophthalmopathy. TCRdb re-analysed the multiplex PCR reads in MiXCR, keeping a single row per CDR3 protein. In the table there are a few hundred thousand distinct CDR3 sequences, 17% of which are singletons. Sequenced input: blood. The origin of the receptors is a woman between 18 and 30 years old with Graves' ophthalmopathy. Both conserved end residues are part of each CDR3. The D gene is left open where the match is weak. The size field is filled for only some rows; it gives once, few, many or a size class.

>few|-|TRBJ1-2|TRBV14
CASSQDRGIRGSEGYTF
TGTGCCAGCAGCCAAGATCGGGGGATCCGAGGTAGTGAAGGCTACACCTTC
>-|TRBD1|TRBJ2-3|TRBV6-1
CASGNSGTDTTDTQYF
TGTGCCAGCGGAAACTCCGGGACAGACACCACAGATACGCAGTATTTT
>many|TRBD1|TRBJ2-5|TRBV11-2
CASSLVAGGWKETQYF
TGTGCCAGCAGCTTAGTGGCAGGGGGCTGGAAAGAGACCCAGTACTTC
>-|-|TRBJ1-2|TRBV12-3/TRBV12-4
CASSPHQGTYGYTF
TGTGCCAGCAGCCCCCATCAAGGGACCTATGGCTACACCTTC
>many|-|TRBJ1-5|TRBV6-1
CASTVGYGLKKEPQHF
TGTGCCAGCACAGTTGGTTATGGACTCAAAAAGGAGCCCCAGCATTTT
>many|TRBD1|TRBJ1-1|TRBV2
CASSSSIGTANTEAFF
TGTGCCAGCAGCTCCTCTATTGGGACAGCGAACACTGAAGCTTTCTTT
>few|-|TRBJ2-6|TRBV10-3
CAIRPPTGANVLTF
TGTGCCATCAGGCCCCCAACTGGGGCCAACGTCCTGACTTTC
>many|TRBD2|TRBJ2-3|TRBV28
CASATSGSTDTQYF
TGTGCCAGCGCAACTAGCGGGAGCACAGATACGCAGTATTTT
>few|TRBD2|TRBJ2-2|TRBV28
CASSSTSGRNTGELFF
TGTGCCAGCAGTTCGACTAGCGGGAGGAACACCGGGGAGCTGTTTTTT
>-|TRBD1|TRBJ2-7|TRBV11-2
CASTISDRGVYEQYF
TGTGCCAGCACCATCTCAGACAGGGGGGTTTACGAGCAGTACTTC
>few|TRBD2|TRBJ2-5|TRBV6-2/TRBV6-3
CASRLLEGLAGGVSETQYF
TGTGCCAGCAGACTATTAGAAGGGCTAGCGGGAGGGGTGTCGGAGACCCAGTACTTC
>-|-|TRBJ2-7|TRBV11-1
CASSLLGEMNRVDYEQYF
TGTGCCAGCAGCTTACTAGGTGAAATGAACAGGGTGGATTACGAGCAGTACTTC
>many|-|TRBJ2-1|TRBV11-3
CASSLGGGQYNEQFF
TGTGCCAGCAGCTTAGGTGGAGGACAATACAATGAGCAGTTCTTC
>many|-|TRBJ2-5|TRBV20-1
CSARSGPQETQYF
TGCAGTGCTAGATCGGGGCCCCAAGAGACCCAGTACTTC
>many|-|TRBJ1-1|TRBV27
CASGSHPEAFF
TGTGCCAGCGGTTCGCACCCTGAAGCTTTCTTT
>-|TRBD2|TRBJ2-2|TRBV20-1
CSARVAGVTGELFF
TGCAGTGCTAGAGTAGCGGGAGTGACCGGGGAGCTGTTTTTT
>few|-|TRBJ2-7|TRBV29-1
CSVELLGEQYF
TGCAGCGTTGAACTTCTTGGCGAGCAGTACTTC
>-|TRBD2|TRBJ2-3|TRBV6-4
CASSHRGGTSTDTQYF
TGTGCCAGCAGTCACCGGGGGGGGACTAGCACAGATACGCAGTATTTT
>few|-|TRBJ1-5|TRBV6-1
CASTVVDSNQPQHF
TGTGCCAGCACAGTGGTGGATAGCAATCAGCCCCAGCATTTT
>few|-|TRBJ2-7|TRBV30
CASSGYLIGQYF
TGTGCCAGCAGTGGGTACCTGATTGGGCAGTACTTC
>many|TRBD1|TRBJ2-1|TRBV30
CAWSVRGTGSNEQFF
TGTGCCTGGAGTGTACGGGGGACAGGGTCCAATGAGCAGTTCTTC
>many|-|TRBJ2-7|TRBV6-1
CASTVPRDGAYEQYF
TGTGCCAGCACCGTTCCTCGGGACGGGGCCTACGAGCAGTACTTC
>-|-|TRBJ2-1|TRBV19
CASSVQGHEQFF
TGTGCCAGTAGTGTCCAGGGGCATGAGCAGTTCTTC
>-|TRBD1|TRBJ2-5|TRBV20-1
CSARTGYTGEETQYF
TGCAGTGCTAGGACTGGGTACACAGGGGAAGAGACCCAGTACTTC
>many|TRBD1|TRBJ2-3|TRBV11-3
CASSPQGTGTDTQYF
TGTGCCAGCAGCCCCCAAGGGACAGGCACAGATACGCAGTATTTT
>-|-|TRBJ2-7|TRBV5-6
CASSFAGNEQYF
TGTGCCAGCAGCTTCGCCGGGAACGAGCAGTACTTC
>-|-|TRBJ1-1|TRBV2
CASSGALRIGRAGTEAFF
TGTGCCAGCAGTGGGGCCCTGAGAATAGGACGGGCGGGCACTGAAGCTTTCTTT
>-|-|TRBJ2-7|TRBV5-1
CASRPGHVNEQYF
TGCGCCAGCAGACCGGGTCACGTAAACGAGCAGTACTTC